This T cell receptor beta chain was profiled in a study of regulatory T cells in long-lasting Graves disease. V lost 5 bases, J lost 5 bases, and 6 bases stayed unmatched. CDR1 and CDR2 from the germline V gene are MDHEN and SYDVKM. CDR3 length: 15 amino acids. Time point noted: persistent/refractory GD, antithyroid drugs over 5 years with positive TRAb. Isolated PBMC RNA provided the starting material for the TCR library. Study observations and caveats: Persistent disease favored TRBV28, TRBJ1-2 and TRBJ2-5.

Within the sample, this clonotype is medium-sized. Its antigen remains unidentified. CDR3-region Arm-PCR and iRepertoire HTBI primers produced the TCR beta libraries. From the multiplex PCR reads, TCRdb called clonotypes with MiXCR, one entry per CDR3 protein. The sample lists 700,000 or so distinct CDR3 sequences, around 30% occurring once. This clonotype originated in a female donor with Graves disease. The chain uses TRBV28 and TRBJ2-5, with TRBD1 identical over 12 bases. This material consisted of peripheral blood mononuclear cells (PBMCs), taken when the disease was refractory, from a patient treated with antithyroid drugs. The CDR3 DNA follows: TGTGCCAGCAGTCCGGGACAGGGGGCATGGGAGACCCAGTACTTC. Encoded protein: CASSPGQGAWETQYF. Variable domain in full (rest from reference TRBV28 and TRBJ2-5): DVKVTQSSRYLVKRTGEKVFLECVQDMDHENMFWYRQDPGLGLRLIYFSYDVKMKEKGDIPEGYSVSREKKERFSLILESASTNQTSMYLCASSPGQGAWETQYFGPGTRLLVL.